This T cell receptor (beta chain) was recorded in a study of blood T cells in healthy people across ages. The overall study: Using template switching, researchers captured about one barcoded beta molecule for each two T cells. Whole-study findings and limits: Among T cells, TCR beta diversity per million cells dropped roughly linearly as age rose. Researchers said unsorted PBMCs prevented a conclusive naive versus antigen-experienced comparison.

A second PCR, run for 7 to 11 cycles, used a sample-barcoded 5' primer plus a J-beta primer mix. TCRdb re-called the 5' RACE reads with MiXCR, one entry per CDR3 protein. This table has approximately 800,000 distinct CDR3 sequences, about 47% appearing once. About this clonotype itself: Antigen unknown.

The clonotype was recovered from a man of 80 years or more in good health. The sample consisted of blood.

The CDR3 is CASSPPGIGELFF. CDR3 coding DNA: TGTGCCAGCAGCCCCCCAGGCATCGGGGAGCTGTTTTTT. The V gene is TRBV7-2, the J gene TRBJ2-2; the D is unclear. Trimming pared 5 bases from V and 7 bases from J, leaving 11 bases between. The CDR3 has 13 residues. CDR1 is SGHTA, CDR2 FQGNSA, per germline.